A selection of T cell receptor beta chains follows, all from one sample in a study of CD8 T cell repertoires and HIV-1 epitope variants. No antigens are known for them. Produced via immunoSEQ multiplex PCR; TCRdb's table is partial and in-frame only. The data show approximately 4,900 clones, 65% seen once. Sequencing was done on a sample of cultured CD8+ T cells derived from PBMCs. The receptors shown here come from a male donor with HIV. Each CDR3 is given without its conserved first and last residue. Fields, in order: CDR3 protein, clone size, V gene, J gene. The size of a clone is reported for some rows only, either as once, few or many, or as a class for expanded clones.

CDR3: ASSSGLAGGPRGNEQF; size: -; V: TRBV14; J: TRBJ2-1
CDR3: ATSRDFQTGSGYNEQF; size: -; V: TRBV15; J: TRBJ2-1
CDR3: ASSSTYEQY; size: few; V: TRBV13; J: TRBJ2-7
CDR3: ASSYSDRGTEAF; size: -; V: TRBV6-5; J: TRBJ1-1
CDR3: ASSYGQDTVGYT; size: once; V: TRBV6-6; J: TRBJ1-2
CDR3: ASSLSVSSGNTIY; size: -; V: TRBV7-9; J: TRBJ1-3
CDR3: ASSQEASGGETQY; size: once; V: TRBV4-2; J: TRBJ2-5
CDR3: ASSQDRPSRADTQY; size: -; V: TRBV4-3; J: TRBJ2-3
CDR3: ASSDLPPPYEQY; size: -; V: TRBV6-1; J: TRBJ2-7
CDR3: ASSPGQGMTNEKLF; size: -; V: TRBV11-2; J: TRBJ1-4
CDR3: ASSLGQYLREQY; size: few; V: TRBV7-1; J: TRBJ2-7
CDR3: ASSVIGFSDLNSPLH; size: -; V: TRBV5-8; J: TRBJ1-6
CDR3: ASSSLGGHQPQH; size: -; V: TRBV6-1; J: TRBJ1-5
CDR3: ASSLPSSYEQY; size: medium-sized; V: TRBV21-1; J: TRBJ2-7
CDR3: ASSYSEGSPEQY; size: -; V: TRBV6-5; J: TRBJ2-7
CDR3: ASSLALGGGTGELF; size: -; V: TRBV7-2; J: TRBJ2-2
CDR3: ASSRGSNTGELF; size: once; V: TRBV27; J: TRBJ2-2
CDR3: ASTPGGARSYEQY; size: -; V: TRBV27; J: TRBJ2-7
CDR3: ASSVGQVSEAF; size: -; V: TRBV9; J: TRBJ1-1
CDR3: ASSQEDSNTEAF; size: -; V: TRBV4-3; J: TRBJ1-1
CDR3: ASSLPNTEAF; size: few; V: TRBV28; J: TRBJ1-1
CDR3: ASSGQFLGNEQF; size: -; V: TRBV19; J: TRBJ2-1
CDR3: ASSLTGAVDSPLH; size: -; V: TRBV7-3; J: TRBJ1-6
CDR3: ASSFPGGGEQY; size: -; V: TRBV27; J: TRBJ2-7
CDR3: ASHRDRAGNQPQH; size: -; V: TRBV19; J: TRBJ1-5
CDR3: ASSPMVAYEQY; size: -; V: TRBV28; J: TRBJ2-7